Listed here is a single TCR beta chain. Trimming removed 5 bases from V and 9 bases from J, with 10 bases in between. The germline V gene has CDR1 MDHEN and CDR2 SYDVKM. CDR3 length: 11 amino acids. The source of the sample is a study of blood T cell repertoires in COVID-19. As for the study in general: The origin of the acute and convalescent COVID-19 samples was the United States, Italy and Spain. T cells, B-cell-depleted T cells, or PBMCs provided the cDNA or gDNA that served as material.

In the authors' methods: By means of reference gene primer amplification, nucleated cell counts were estimated. Profiled with immunoSEQ multiplex PCR; TCRdb holds only in-frame clones, not every one. V, J and clone size were drawn from that table, and D and trimming were deduced from the DNA. The data hold approximately 230,000 clones, with roughly 80% observed a single time. This clonotype originated in a man aged 25 to 45 with active or convalescent COVID-19. V usage is TRBV28 and J usage is TRBJ1-1; D ambiguous. The sample consisted of peripheral blood. This chain's CDR3 is CASSTYEKAFF. CDR3 DNA: TGTGCCAGCAGTACATACGAAAAAGCTTTCTTT.